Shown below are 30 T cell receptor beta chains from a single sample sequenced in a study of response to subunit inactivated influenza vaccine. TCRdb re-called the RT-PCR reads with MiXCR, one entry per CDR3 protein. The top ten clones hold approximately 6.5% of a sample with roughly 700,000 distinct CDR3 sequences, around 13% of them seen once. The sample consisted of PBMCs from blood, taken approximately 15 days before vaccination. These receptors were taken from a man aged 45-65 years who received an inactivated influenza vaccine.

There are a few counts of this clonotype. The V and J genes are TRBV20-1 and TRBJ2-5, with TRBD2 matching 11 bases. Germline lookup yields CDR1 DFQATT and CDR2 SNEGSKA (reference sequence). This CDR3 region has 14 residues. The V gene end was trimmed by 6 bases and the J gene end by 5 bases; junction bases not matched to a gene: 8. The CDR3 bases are TGCAGTGCCCACACTAGCGGGAGCTTGGAGACCCAGTACTTC. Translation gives CSAHTSGSLETQYF.

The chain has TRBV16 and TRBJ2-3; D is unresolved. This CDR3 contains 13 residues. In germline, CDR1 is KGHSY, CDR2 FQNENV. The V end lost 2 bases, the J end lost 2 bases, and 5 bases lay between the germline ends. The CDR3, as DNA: TGTGCCAGCAGCCAAGGAATCACAGATACGCAGTATTTT. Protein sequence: CASSQGITDTQYF.

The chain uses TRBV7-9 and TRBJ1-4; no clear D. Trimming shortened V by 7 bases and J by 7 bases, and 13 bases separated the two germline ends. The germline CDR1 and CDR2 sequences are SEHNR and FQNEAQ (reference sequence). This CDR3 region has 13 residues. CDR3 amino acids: CASMRAGGEKLFF. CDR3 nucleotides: TGTGCCAGCATGCGGGCGGGCGGTGAAAAACTGTTTTTT.

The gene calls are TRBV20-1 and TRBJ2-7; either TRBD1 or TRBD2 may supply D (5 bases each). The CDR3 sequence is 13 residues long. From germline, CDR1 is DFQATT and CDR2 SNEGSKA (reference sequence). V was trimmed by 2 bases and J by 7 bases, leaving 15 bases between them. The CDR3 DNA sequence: TGCAGTGCTAGAAAGGGACGGTTAAGGGAGCAGTACTTC. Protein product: CSARKGRLREQYF.

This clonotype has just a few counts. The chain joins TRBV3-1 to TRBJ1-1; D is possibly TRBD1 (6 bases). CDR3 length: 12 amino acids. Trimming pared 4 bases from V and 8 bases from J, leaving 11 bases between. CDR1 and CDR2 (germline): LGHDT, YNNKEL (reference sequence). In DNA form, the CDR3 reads TGTGCCAGCAGCCGAATGGGGGGCGAAGCTTTCTTT. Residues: CASSRMGGEAFF.

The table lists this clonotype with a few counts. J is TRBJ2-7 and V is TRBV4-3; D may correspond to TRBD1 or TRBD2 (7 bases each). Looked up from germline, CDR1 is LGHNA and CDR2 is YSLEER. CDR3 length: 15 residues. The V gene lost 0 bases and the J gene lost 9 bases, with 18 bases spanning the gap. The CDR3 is CASSQDRGAGGAQYF. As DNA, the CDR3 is TGCGCCAGCAGCCAAGATAGGGGGGCAGGGGGGGCGCAGTACTTC.

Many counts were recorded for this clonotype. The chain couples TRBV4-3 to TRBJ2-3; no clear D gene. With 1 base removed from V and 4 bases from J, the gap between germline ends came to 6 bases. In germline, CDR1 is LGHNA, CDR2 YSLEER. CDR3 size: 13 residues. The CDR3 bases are TGCGCCAGCAGCCAAGGCGGCCCAGATACGCAGTATTTT. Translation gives CASSQGGPDTQYF.

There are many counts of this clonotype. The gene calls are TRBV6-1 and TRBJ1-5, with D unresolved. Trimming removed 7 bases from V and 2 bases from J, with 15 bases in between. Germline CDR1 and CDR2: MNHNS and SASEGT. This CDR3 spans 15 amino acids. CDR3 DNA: TGTGCCAGCAAAGGCGGAGGGTTGGGCAATCAGCCCCAGCATTTT. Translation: CASKGGGLGNQPQHF.

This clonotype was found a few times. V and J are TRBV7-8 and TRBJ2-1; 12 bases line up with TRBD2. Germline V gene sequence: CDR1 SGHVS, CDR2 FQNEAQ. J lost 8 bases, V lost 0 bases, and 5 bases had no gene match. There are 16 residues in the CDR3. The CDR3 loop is CASSLAASGRDHEQFF. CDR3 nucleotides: TGTGCCAGCAGCTTAGCGGCTAGCGGGAGGGACCATGAGCAGTTCTTC. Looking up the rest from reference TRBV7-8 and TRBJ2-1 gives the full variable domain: GAGVSQSPRYKVAKRGQDVALRCDPISGHVSLFWYQQALGQGPEFLTYFQNEAQLDKSGLPSDRFFAERPEGSVSTLKIQRTQQEDSAVYLCASSLAASGRDHEQFFGPGTRLTVL.

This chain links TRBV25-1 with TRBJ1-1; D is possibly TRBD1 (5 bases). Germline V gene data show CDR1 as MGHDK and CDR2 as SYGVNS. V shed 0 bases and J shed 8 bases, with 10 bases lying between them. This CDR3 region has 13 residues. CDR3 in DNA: TGTGCCAGCAGTGAATACCCAGACAGAGAAGCTTTCTTT. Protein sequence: CASSEYPDREAFF. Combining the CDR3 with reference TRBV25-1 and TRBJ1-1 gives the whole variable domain EADIYQTPRYLVIGTGKKITLECSQTMGHDKMYWYQQDPGMELHLIHYSYGVNSTEKGDLSSESTVSRIRTEHFPLTLESARPSHTSQYLCASSEYPDREAFFGQGTRLTVV.

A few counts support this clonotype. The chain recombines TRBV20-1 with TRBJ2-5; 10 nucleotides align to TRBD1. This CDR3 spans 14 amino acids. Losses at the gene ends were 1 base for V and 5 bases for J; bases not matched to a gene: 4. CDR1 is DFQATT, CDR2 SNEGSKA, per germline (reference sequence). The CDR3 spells CSARGTGGRETQYF. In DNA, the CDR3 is TGCAGTGCTAGAGGGACAGGGGGTCGTGAGACCCAGTACTTC.

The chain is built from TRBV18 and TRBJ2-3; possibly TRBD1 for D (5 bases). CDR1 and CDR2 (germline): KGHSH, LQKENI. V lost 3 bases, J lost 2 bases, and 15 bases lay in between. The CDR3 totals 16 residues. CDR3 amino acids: CASSPPGQPFTDTQYF. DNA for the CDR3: TGTGCCAGCTCACCTCCCGGACAACCCTTCACAGATACGCAGTATTTT.

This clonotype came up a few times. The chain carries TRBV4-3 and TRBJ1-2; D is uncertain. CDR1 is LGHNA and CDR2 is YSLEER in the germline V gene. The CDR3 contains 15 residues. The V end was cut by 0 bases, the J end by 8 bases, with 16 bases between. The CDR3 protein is CASSQEPTFRSGYTF. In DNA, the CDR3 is TGCGCCAGCAGCCAAGAACCAACCTTCAGGAGCGGCTACACCTTC.

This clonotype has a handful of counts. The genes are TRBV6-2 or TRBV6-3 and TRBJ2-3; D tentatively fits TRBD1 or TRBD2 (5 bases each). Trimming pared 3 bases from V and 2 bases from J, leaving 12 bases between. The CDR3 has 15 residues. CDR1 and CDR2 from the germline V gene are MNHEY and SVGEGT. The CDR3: CASSYTGPNTDTQYF. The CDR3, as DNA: TGTGCCAGCAGTTATACGGGGCCGAACACAGATACGCAGTATTTT.

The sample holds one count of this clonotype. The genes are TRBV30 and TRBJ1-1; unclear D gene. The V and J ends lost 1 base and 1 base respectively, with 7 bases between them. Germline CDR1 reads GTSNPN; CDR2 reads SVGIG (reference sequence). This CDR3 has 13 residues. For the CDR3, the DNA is TGTGCCTGGAGTGCCCAAACGAACACTGAAGCTTTCTTT. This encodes CAWSAQTNTEAFF.

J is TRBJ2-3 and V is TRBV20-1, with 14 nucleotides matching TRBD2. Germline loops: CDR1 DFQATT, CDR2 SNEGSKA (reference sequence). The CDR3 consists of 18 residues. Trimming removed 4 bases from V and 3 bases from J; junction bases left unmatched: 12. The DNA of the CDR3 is TGCAGTGCTAAGGGACACGGGGGGACTAGCGGGAGTACAGATACGCAGTATTTT. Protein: CSAKGHGGTSGSTDTQYF.

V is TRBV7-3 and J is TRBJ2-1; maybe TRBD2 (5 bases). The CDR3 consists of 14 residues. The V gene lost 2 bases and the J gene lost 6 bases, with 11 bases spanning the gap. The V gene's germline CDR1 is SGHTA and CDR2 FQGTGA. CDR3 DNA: TGTGCCAGCAGCTTAGACTATATTAGCAATGAGCAGTTCTTC. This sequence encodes CASSLDYISNEQFF. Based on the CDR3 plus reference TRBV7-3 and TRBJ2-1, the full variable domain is GAGVSQTPSNKVTEKGKYVELRCDPISGHTALYWYRQSLGQGPEFLIYFQGTGAADDSGLPNDRFFAVRPEGSVSTLKIQRTERGDSAVYLCASSLDYISNEQFFGPGTRLTVL.

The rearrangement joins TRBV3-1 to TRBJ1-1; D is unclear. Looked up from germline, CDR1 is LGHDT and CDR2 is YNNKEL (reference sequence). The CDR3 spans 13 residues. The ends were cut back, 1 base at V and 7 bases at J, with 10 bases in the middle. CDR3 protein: CASSQGVRGEAFF. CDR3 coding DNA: TGTGCCAGCAGCCAAGGGGTCCGCGGTGAAGCTTTCTTT.

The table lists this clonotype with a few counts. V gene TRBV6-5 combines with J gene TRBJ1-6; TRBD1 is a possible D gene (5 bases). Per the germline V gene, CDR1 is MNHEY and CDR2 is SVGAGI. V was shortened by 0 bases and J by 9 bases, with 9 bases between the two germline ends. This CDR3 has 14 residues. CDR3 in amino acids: CASSYSGAVSPLHF. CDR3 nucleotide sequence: TGTGCCAGCAGTTACTCAGGGGCTGTTTCACCCCTCCACTTT.

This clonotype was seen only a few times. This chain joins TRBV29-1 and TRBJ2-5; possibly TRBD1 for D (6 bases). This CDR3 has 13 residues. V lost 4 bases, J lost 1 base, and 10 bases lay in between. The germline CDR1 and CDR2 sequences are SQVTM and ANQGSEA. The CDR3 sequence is CSVGTGSQETQYF. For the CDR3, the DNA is TGCAGCGTTGGAACAGGGAGCCAAGAGACCCAGTACTTC.

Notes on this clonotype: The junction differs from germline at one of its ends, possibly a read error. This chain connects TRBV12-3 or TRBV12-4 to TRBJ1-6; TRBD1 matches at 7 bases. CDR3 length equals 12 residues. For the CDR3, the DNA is TGTGCCTGCTGGGACAGCAATTCACACCTCCACTTT. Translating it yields CACWDSNSHLHF.

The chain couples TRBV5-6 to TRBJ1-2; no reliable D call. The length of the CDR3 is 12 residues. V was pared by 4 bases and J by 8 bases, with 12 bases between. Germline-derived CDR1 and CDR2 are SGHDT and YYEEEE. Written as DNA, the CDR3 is TGTGCCAGCAGCGTCCTAGGGTTCGGCTACACCTTC. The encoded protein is CASSVLGFGYTF.

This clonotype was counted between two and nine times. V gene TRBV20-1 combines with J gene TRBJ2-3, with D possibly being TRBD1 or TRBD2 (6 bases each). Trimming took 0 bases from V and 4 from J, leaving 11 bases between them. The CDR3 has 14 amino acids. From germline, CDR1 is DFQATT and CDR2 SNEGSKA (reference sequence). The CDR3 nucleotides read TGCAGTGCTAGAGATCCGGGGGCAGCAGATACGCAGTATTTT. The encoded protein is CSARDPGAADTQYF.

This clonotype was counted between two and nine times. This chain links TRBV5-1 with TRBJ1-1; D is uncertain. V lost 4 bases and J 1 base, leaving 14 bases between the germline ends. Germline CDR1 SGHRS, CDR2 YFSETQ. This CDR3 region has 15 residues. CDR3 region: CASSPAGSRNTEAFF. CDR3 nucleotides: TGCGCCAGCAGCCCGGCTGGCTCCCGGAACACTGAAGCTTTCTTT.

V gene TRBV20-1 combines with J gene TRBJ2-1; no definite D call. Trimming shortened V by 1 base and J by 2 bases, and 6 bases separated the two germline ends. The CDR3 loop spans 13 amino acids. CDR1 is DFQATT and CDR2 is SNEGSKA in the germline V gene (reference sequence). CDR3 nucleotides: TGCAGTGCTAGAGGGGCCGCCTACAATGAGCAGTTCTTC. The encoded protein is CSARGAAYNEQFF.

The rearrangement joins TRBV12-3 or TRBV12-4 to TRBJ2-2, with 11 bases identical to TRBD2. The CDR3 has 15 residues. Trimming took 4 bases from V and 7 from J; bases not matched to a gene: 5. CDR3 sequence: CASSSQTSGIGELFF. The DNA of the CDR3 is TGTGCCAGCAGTTCCCAGACTAGCGGGATCGGGGAGCTGTTTTTT.

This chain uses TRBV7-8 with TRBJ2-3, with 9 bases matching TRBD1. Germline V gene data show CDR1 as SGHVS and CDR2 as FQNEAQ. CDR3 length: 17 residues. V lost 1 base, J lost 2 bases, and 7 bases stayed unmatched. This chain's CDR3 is CASSLVRGQGNTDTQYF. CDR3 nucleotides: TGTGCCAGCAGCTTAGTGAGGGGACAGGGAAACACAGATACGCAGTATTTT.

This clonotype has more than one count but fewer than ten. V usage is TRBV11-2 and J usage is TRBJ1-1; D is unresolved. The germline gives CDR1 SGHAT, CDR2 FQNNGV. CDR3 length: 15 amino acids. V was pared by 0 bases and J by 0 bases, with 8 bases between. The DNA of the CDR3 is TGTGCCAGCAGCTTAGATCCAGCGATGAACACTGAAGCTTTCTTT. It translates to CASSLDPAMNTEAFF.

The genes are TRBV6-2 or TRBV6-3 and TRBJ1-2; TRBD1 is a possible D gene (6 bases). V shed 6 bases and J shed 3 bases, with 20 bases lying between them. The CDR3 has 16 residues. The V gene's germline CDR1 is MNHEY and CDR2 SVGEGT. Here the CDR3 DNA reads TGTGCCAGCAGAGATACCCGGACAGCACCTTACTATGGCTACACCTTC. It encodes CASRDTRTAPYYGYTF.

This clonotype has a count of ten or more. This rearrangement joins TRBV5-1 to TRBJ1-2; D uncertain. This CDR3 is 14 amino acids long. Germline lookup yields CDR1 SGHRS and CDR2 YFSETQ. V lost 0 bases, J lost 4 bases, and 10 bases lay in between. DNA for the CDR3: TGCGCCAGCAGCTTGGATGGACCAATCTATGGCTACACCTTC. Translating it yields CASSLDGPIYGYTF.